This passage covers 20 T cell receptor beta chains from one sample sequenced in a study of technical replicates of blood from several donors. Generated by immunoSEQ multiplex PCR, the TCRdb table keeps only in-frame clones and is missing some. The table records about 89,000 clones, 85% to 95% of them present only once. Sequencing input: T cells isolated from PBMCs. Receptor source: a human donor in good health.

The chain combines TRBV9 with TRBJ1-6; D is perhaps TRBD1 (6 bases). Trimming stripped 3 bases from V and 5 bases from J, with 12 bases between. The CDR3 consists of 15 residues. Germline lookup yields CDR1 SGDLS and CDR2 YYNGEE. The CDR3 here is CASSETPGDNSPLHF. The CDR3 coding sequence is TGTGCCAGCAGCGAGACCCCAGGGGATAATTCACCCCTCCACTTT. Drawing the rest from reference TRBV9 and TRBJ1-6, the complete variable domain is DSGVTQTPKHLITATGQRVTLRCSPRSGDLSVYWYQQSLDQGLQFLIQYYNGEERAKGNILERFSAQQFPDLHSELNLSSLELGDSALYFCASSETPGDNSPLHFGNGTRLTVT.

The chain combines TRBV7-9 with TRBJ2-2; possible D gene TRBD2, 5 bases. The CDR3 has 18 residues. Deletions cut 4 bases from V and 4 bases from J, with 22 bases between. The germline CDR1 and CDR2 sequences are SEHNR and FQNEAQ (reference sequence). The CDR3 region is CASSSLMTPGKSTGELFF. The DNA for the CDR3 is TGTGCCAGCAGCTCCCTTATGACTCCGGGGAAATCCACCGGGGAGCTGTTTTTT.

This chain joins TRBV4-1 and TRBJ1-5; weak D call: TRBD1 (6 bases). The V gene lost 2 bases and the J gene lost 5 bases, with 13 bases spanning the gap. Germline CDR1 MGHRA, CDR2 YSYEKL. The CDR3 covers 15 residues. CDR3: CASSQPNRADQPQHF. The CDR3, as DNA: TGCGCCAGCAGCCAACCTAACAGGGCTGATCAGCCCCAGCATTTT.

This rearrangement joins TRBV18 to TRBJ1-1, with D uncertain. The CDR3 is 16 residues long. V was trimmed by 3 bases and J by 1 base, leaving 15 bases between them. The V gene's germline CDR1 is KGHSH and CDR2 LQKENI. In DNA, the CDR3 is TGTGCCAGCTCACCCAGGCCCGTACCCCCGAACACTGAAGCTTTCTTT. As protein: CASSPRPVPPNTEAFF.

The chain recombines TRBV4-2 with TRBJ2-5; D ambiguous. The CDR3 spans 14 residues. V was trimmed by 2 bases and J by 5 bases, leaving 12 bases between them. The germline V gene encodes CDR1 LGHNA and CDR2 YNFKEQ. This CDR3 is CASSQPRFGETQYF. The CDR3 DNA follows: TGTGCCAGCAGCCAACCCAGGTTCGGCGAGACCCAGTACTTC.

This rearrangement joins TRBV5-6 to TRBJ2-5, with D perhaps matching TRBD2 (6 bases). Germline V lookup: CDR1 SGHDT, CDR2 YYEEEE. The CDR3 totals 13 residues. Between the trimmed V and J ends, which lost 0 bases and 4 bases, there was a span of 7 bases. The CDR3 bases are TGTGCCAGCAGCTTGGACGGGAGAGAGACCCAGTACTTC. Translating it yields CASSLDGRETQYF.

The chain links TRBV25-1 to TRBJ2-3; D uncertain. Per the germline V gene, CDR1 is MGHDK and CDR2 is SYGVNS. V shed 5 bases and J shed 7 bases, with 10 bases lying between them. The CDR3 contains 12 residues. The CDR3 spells CASSSPLNTQYF. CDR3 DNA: TGTGCCAGCAGTAGCCCTTTAAATACGCAGTATTTT.

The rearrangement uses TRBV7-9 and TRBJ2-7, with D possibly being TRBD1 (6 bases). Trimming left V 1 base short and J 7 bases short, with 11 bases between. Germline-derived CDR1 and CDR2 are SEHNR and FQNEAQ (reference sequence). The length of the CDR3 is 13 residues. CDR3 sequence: CASSLVAGEEQYF. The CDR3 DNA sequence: TGTGCCAGCAGCTTAGTGGCAGGGGAAGAGCAGTACTTC.

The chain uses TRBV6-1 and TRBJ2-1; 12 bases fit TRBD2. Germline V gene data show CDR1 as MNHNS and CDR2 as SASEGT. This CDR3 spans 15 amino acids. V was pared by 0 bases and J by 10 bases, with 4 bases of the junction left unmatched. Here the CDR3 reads CASSEALTSGREQFF. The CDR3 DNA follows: TGTGCCAGCAGTGAAGCGCTAACTAGCGGGAGGGAGCAGTTCTTC.

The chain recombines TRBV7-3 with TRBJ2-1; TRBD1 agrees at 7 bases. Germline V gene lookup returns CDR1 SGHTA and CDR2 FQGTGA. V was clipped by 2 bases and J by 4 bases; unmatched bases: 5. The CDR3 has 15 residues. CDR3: CASSLGQGVYNEQFF. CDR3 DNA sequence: TGTGCCAGCAGCTTAGGCCAGGGGGTGTACAATGAGCAGTTCTTC.

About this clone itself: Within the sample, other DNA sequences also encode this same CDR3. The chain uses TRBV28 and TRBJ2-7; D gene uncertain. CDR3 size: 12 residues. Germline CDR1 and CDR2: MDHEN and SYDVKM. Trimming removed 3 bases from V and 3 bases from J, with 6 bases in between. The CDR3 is CASSFQNYEQYF. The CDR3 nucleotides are TGTGCCAGCAGTTTTCAGAACTACGAGCAGTACTTC.

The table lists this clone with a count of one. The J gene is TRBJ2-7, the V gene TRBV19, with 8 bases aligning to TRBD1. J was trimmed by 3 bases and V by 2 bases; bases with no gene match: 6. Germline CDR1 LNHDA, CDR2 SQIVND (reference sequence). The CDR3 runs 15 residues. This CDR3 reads CASSIRTGIVYEQYF. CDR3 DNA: TGTGCCAGTAGTATACGGACAGGGATTGTCTACGAGCAGTACTTC.

CDR3 DNA: TGCGCCAGCAGCCAAGACCCCGGAAGTCGGAGCGTAGCAACTGAAGCTTTCTTT. It specifies CASSQDPGSRSVATEAFF. The chain uses TRBV4-1 and TRBJ1-1, with D unclear. Trimming pared 0 bases from V and 5 bases from J, leaving 22 bases between. There are 18 residues in the CDR3. Germline loops: CDR1 MGHRA, CDR2 YSYEKL.

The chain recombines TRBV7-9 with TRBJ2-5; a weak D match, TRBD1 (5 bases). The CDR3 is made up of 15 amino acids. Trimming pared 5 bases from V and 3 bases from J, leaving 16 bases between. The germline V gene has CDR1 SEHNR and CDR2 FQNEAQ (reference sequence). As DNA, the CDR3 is TGTGCCAGCAGCCTAAACCCGGACACCAAAGAGACCCAGTACTTC. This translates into CASSLNPDTKETQYF.

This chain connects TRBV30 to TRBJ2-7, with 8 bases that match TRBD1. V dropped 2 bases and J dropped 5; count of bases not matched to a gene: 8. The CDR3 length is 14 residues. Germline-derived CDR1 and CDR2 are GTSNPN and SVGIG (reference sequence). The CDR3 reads CAWSLGQGLHEQYF. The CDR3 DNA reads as TGTGCCTGGAGTCTAGGACAGGGACTCCACGAGCAGTACTTC.

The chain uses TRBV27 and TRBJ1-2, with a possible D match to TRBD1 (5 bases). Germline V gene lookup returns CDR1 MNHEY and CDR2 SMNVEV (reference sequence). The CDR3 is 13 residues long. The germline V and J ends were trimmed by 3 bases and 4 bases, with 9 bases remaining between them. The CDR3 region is CASSFGTSYGYTF. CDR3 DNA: TGTGCCAGCAGTTTTGGGACTAGCTATGGCTACACCTTC.

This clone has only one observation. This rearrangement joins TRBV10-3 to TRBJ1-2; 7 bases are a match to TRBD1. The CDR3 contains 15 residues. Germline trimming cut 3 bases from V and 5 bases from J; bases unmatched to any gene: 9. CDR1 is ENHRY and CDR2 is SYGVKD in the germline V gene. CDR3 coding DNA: TGTGCCATCAGTGACCCGACAGGGTTTAGATATGGCTACACCTTC. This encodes CAISDPTGFRYGYTF.

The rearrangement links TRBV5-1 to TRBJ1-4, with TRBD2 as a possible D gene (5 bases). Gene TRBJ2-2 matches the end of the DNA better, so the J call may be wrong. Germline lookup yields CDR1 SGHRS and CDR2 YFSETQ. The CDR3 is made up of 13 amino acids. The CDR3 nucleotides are TGCGCCAGCAGCTTGTACGCCCGGGAGGAGCTGTTTTTT. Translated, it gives CASSLYAREELFF.

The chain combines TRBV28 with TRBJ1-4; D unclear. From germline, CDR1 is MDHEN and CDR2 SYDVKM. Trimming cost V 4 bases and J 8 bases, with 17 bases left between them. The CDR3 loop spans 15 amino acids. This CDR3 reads CASSSPPGYGEKLFF. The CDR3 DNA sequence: TGTGCCAGCAGTTCGCCCCCCGGGTATGGAGAAAAACTGTTTTTT.

CDR3 protein: CSFRSDTQYF. In DNA, the CDR3 is TGCAGCTTCCGGTCAGATACGCAGTATTTT. The rearrangement uses TRBV29-1 and TRBJ2-3, with unresolved D. The CDR3 is 10 residues long. With 8 bases removed from V and 4 bases from J, the gap between germline ends came to 7 bases. The germline V gene encodes CDR1 SQVTM and CDR2 ANQGSEA.